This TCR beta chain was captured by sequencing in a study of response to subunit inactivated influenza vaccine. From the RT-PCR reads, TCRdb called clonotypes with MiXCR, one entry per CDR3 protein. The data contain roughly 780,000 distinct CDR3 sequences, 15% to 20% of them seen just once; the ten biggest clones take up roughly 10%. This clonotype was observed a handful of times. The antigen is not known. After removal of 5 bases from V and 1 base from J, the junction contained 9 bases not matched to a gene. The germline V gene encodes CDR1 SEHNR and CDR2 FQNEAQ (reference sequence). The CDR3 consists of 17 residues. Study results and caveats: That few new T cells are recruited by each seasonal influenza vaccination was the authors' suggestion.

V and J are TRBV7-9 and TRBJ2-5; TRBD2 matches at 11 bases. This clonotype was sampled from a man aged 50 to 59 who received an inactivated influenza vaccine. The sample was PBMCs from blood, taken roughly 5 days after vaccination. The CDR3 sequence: CASSLNLLAGAQETQYF. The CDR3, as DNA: TGTGCCAGCAGCCTCAACCTACTAGCGGGGGCCCAAGAGACCCAGTACTTC.